Below, one T cell receptor beta chain is given with its context. Its antigen is not known. These data belong to a study of glioma-infiltrating T cells after dendritic cell vaccination. Study-wide points: Estimated pretreatment TIL content predicted outcome after dendritic cell vaccination. Complete blood and tumor specimen sets were limited to few patients.

CDR1 is SNHLY, CDR2 FYNNEI, per germline. The CDR3 is 14 residues long. The V gene end was trimmed by 7 bases and the J gene end by 6 bases; junction bases not matched to a gene: 10. TCRB CDR3 was amplified from 2 ug genomic DNA or less. The primer mix had 60 V beta and 13 J beta primers. Generated by immunoSEQ multiplex PCR, the TCRdb table keeps only in-frame clones and is missing some. The repertoire holds over 65,000 clones, with 85% as singletons. Time point denoted: after dendritic cell vaccination, including at tumor progression/relapse. This TCR derives from a human donor with glioblastoma. This sequence joins TRBV2 and TRBJ2-3; 7 nucleotides line up with TRBD1. The source material was blood, sampled after dendritic cell vaccination. As DNA, the CDR3 is TGTGCCAGCAAACCGGGACAGACTGTGGATACGCAGTATTTT. This sequence encodes CASKPGQTVDTQYF.